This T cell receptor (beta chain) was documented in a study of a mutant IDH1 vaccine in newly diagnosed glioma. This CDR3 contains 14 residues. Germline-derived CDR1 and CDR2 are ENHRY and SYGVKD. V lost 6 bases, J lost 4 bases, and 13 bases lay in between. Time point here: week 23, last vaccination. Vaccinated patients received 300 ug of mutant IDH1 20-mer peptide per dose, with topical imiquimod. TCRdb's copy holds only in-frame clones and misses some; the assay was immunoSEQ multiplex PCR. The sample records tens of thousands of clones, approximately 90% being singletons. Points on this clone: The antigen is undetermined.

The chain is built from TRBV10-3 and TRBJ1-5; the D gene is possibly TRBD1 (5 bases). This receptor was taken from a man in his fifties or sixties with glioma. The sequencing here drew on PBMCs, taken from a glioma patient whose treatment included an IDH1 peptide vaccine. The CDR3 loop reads CAISTDTINQPQHF. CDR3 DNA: TGTGCCATCAGCACGGACACGATTAATCAGCCCCAGCATTTT.